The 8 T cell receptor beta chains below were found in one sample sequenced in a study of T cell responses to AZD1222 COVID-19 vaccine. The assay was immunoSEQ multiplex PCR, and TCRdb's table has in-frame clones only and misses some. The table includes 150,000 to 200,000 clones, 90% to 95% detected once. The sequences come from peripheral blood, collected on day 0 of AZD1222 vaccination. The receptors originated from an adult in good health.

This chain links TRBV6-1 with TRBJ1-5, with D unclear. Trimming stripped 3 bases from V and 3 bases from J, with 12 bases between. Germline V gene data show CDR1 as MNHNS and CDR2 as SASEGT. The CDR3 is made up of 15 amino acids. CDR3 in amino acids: CASSDLNLLNQPQHF. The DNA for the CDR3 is TGTGCCAGCAGTGATTTGAACCTTCTCAATCAGCCCCAGCATTTT.

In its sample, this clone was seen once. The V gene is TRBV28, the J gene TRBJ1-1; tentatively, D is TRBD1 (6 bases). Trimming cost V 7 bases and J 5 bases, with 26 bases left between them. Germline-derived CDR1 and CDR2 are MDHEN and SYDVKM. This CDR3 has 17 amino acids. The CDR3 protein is CASTLHSSGGGRTEAFF. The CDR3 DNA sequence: TGTGCCAGCACTCTCCACTCATCCGGGGGCGGTCGGACTGAAGCTTTCTTT.

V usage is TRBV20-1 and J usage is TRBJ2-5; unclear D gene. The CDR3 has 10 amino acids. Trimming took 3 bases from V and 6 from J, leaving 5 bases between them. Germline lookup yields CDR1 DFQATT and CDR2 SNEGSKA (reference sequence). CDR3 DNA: TGCAGTGCTAGTTACAAGACCCAGTACTTC. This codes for CSASYKTQYF.

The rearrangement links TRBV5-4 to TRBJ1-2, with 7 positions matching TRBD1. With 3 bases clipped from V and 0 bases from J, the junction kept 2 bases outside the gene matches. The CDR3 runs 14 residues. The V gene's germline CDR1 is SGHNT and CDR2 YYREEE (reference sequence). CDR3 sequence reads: CASSSGTANYGYTF. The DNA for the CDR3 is TGTGCCAGCAGCTCCGGGACAGCTAACTATGGCTACACCTTC.

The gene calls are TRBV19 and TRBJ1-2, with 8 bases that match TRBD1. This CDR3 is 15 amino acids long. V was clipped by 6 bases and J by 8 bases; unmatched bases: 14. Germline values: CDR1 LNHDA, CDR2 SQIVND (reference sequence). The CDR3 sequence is CASSPRGQAARGYTF. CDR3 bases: TGTGCCAGTAGCCCGAGGGGACAGGCGGCTCGGGGCTACACCTTC.

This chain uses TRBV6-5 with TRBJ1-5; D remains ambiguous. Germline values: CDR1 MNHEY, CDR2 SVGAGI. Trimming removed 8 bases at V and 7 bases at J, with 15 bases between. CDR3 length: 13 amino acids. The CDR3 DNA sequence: TGTGCCAGCGTTGGGAGGGATAACCAGCCCCAGCATTTT. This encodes CASVGRDNQPQHF.

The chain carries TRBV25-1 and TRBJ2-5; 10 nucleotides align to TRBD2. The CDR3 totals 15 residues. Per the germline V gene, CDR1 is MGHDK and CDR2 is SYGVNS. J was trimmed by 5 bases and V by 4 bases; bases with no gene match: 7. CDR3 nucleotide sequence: TGTGCCAGCAGTGTACCTGGACTAGCGGATGAGACCCAGTACTTC. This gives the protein CASSVPGLADETQYF. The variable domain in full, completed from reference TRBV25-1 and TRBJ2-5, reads EADIYQTPRYLVIGTGKKITLECSQTMGHDKMYWYQQDPGMELHLIHYSYGVNSTEKGDLSSESTVSRIRTEHFPLTLESARPSHTSQYLCASSVPGLADETQYFGPGTRLLVL.

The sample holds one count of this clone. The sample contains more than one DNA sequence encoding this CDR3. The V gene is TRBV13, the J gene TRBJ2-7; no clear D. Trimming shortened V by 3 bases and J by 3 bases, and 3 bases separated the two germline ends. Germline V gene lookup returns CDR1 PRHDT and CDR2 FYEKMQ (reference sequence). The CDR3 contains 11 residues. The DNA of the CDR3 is TGTGCCAGCAGCTTGGGCTACGAGCAGTACTTC. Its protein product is CASSLGYEQYF. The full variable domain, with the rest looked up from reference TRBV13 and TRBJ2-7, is AAGVIQSPRHLIKEKRETATLKCYPIPRHDTVYWYQQGPGQDPQFLISFYEKMQSDKGSIPDRFSAQQFSDYHSELNMSSLELGDSALYFCASSLGYEQYFGPGTRLTVT.